This entry lists 10 T cell receptor beta chains sequenced from one sample in a study of CD8+CD57+ T cells in acquired aplastic anemia. For sequencing, patients were chosen who had shown expansion of CD8+CD57+ cells by flow cytometry. Genomic DNA served as template for TCR beta VDJ and CDR3 profiling. MiXCR, applied by TCRdb to the reads, yields one record per CDR3 protein. The sample yields just over 150,000 distinct CDR3 sequences, less than 50% seen once. Sequencing was carried out using sorted CD4+, CD8+, or CD8+CD57+ T cells (not recorded which) from PBMCs. These receptors came from a human donor with aplastic anemia.

This clonotype is medium-sized. This rearrangement joins TRBV6-1 to TRBJ2-1, with D perhaps matching TRBD2 (6 bases). CDR3 length: 13 amino acids. Germline lookup yields CDR1 MNHNS and CDR2 SASEGT. V lost 11 bases to trimming and J lost 0 bases, with 11 bases between them. CDR3 nucleotides: TGTGCCTCTAGCGAGAGCTCCTACAATGAGCAGTTCTTC. Translation gives CASSESSYNEQFF.

CDR3 nucleotides: TGTGCCAGCAGCGACGCTAGAGTGGGGAACACTGAAGCTTTCTTT. As protein: CASSDARVGNTEAFF. V is TRBV11-3 and J is TRBJ1-1; D gene ambiguous. The V gene's germline CDR1 is SGHNT and CDR2 YENEEA. The CDR3 has 15 residues. The V end was cut by 5 bases, the J end by 1 base, with 14 bases between. Complete variable domain (other parts from reference TRBV11-3 and TRBJ1-1): EAGVVQSPRYKIIEKKQPVAFWCNPISGHNTLYWYLQNLGQGPELLIRYENEEAVDDSQLPKDRFSAERLKGVDSTLKIQPAELGDSAVYLCASSDARVGNTEAFFGQGTRLTVV.

There are many counts of this clonotype. This rearrangement joins TRBV19 to TRBJ2-1; TRBD2 agrees at 12 bases. The CDR3 length is 14 residues. Germline assignment: CDR1 LNHDA and CDR2 SQIVND (reference sequence). V trimming: 5 bases; J trimming: 7 bases; junction bases outside the gene matches: 3. CDR3 residues: CASSPGTSGNEQFF. CDR3 nucleotide sequence: TGTGCCAGTAGTCCGGGGACTAGCGGGAATGAGCAGTTCTTC.

This clonotype was recorded many times. The CDR3 is CASSRTGEAFF. For the CDR3, the DNA is TGTGCCAGCAGTAGGACAGGGGAAGCTTTCTTT. The J gene is TRBJ1-1, the V gene TRBV7-3, with 8 bases fitting TRBD1. V lost 6 bases, J lost 8 bases, and 2 bases stayed unmatched. This CDR3 is 11 amino acids long. Germline CDR1 SGHTA, CDR2 FQGTGA.

This clonotype appeared many times. This chain uses TRBV27 with TRBJ2-3; 9 bases map to TRBD2. Germline values: CDR1 MNHEY, CDR2 SMNVEV (reference sequence). After removal of 0 bases from V and 15 bases from J, the junction contained 7 bases not matched to a gene. The CDR3 extends over 13 amino acids. DNA of the CDR3: TGTGCCAGCAGTTTATCAGGGCGGGAGGGCCCCTATTTT. Translated: CASSLSGREGPYF.

CDR3 amino acids: CATLGAEQYF. The CDR3, as DNA: TGTGCCACCCTAGGGGCCGAGCAGTACTTC. V and J are TRBV10-3 and TRBJ2-7, with D possibly matching TRBD1 (5 bases). V dropped 10 bases and J dropped 6 bases, with 10 bases sitting between them. The CDR3 consists of 10 residues. Germline CDR1 is ENHRY and CDR2 is SYGVKD.

This clonotype has just one count. At one end, the junction sequence differs from germline, possibly due to a read error. The rearrangement uses TRBV10-3 and TRBJ1-6; D not resolved. The CDR3 covers 15 residues. The germline CDR1 and CDR2 sequences are ENHRY and SYGVKD. This CDR3 is CASSASGGANSPLHF. The CDR3 bases are TGTGCCAGCAGTGCCAGCGGAGGAGCAAATTCACCCCTCCACTTT.

The sample holds a few counts of this clonotype. The genes are TRBV20-1 and TRBJ1-2; unclear D gene. CDR1 is DFQATT and CDR2 is SNEGSKA in the germline V gene (reference sequence). The germline V and J ends were trimmed by 0 bases and 0 bases, with 11 bases remaining between them. CDR3 length equals 15 residues. The CDR3 protein is CSARDRDTANYGYTF. The CDR3 coding sequence is TGCAGTGCTAGAGATCGCGACACCGCTAACTATGGCTACACCTTC.

This sequence joins TRBV7-8 and TRBJ1-6; perhaps TRBD1 as D (6 bases). CDR3 size: 14 residues. The germline V gene encodes CDR1 SGHVS and CDR2 FQNEAQ. V gave up 5 bases and J gave up 13 bases, with 18 bases separating them. The CDR3: CASSAVRGLEPLHF. As DNA, the CDR3 is TGTGCCAGCAGCGCAGTTAGGGGGTTGGAGCCCCTCCACTTT.

The V and J genes are TRBV24-1 and TRBJ1-5; the D is unclear. The CDR3 loop spans 12 amino acids. V dropped 7 bases and J dropped 13 bases, with 16 bases sitting between them. CDR1 and CDR2 (germline): KGHDR, SFDVKD. The CDR3 spells CATSERKGLQHF. CDR3 DNA sequence: TGTGCCACCAGCGAAAGAAAGGGCCTGCAGCATTTT.